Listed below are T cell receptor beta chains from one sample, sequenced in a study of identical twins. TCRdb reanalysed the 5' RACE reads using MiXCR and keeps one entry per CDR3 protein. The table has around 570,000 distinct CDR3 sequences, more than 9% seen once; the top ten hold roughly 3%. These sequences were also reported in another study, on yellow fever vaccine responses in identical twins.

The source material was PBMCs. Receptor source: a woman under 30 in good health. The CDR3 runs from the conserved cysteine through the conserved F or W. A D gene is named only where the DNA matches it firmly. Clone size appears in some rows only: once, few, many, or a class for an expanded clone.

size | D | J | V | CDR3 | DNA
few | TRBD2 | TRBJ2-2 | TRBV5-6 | CASRYDGVAGGPHGELFF | TGTGCCAGCAGATATGATGGTGTAGCGGGAGGGCCGCACGGGGAGCTGTTTTTT
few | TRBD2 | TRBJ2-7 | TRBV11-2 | CASSRDRGLAGGSYEQYF | TGTGCCAGCAGCCGAGACAGGGGCCTAGCGGGAGGTTCCTACGAGCAGTACTTC
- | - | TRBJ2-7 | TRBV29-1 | CSVAEAAYEQYF | TGCAGCGTTGCGGAAGCAGCCTACGAGCAGTACTTC
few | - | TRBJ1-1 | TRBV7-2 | CASSLWAPNTEAFF | TGTGCCAGCAGCTTATGGGCCCCCAACACTGAAGCTTTCTTT
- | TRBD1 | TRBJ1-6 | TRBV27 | CASSPYRTGLDSPLHF | TGTGCCAGCAGTCCCTATCGGACAGGGTTGGATTCACCCCTCCACTTT
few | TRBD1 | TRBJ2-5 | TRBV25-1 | CASSDAGGPGLETQYF | TGTGCCAGCAGTGACGCAGGGGGCCCAGGGTTGGAGACCCAGTACTTC
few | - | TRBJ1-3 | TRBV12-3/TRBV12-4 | CASSNGQPSSGNTIYF | TGTGCCAGCAGCAACGGGCAGCCGAGCTCTGGAAACACCATATATTTT
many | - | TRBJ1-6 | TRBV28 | CASSFNNSPLHF | TGTGCCAGCAGTTTTAATAATTCACCCCTCCACTTT
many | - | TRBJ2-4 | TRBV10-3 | CAIRVTPFTDKNIQYF | TGTGCCATCAGAGTAACCCCCTTTACAGATAAAAACATTCAGTACTTC
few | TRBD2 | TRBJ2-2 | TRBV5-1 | CASSGLAGSTGELFF | TGCGCCAGCAGCGGACTAGCGGGAAGCACCGGGGAGCTGTTTTTT
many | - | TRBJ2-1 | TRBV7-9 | CQSDEQFF | TGTCAAAGTGATGAGCAGTTCTTC
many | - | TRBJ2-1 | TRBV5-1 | CASSLGGTEYNEQFF | TGCGCCAGCAGCCTCGGGGGGACAGAATACAATGAGCAGTTCTTC
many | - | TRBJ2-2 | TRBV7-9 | CASSLASQDTGELFF | TGTGCCAGCAGCTTAGCTTCTCAGGACACCGGGGAGCTGTTTTTT
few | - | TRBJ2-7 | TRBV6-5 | CAAMTLGLRNSSYEQYF | TGTGCCGCAATGACTCTCGGTTTGCGGAATAGCTCCTACGAGCAGTACTTC
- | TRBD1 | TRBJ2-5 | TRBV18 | CASSPQTGWGVETQYF | TGTGCCAGCTCACCCCAGACAGGGTGGGGAGTGGAGACCCAGTACTTC
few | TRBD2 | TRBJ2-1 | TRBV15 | CATSKERLAGVLGEQFF | TGTGCCACCAGCAAAGAAAGACTAGCGGGAGTTTTAGGTGAGCAGTTCTTC
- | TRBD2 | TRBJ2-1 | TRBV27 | CASSFLTSGRKYNEQFF | TGTGCCAGCAGTTTTTTGACTAGCGGGAGGAAATACAATGAGCAGTTCTTC
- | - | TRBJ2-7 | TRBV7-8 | CASSVLAHYEQYF | TGTGCCAGCAGCGTTCTAGCGCACTACGAGCAGTACTTC
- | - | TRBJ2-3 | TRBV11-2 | CASSLGTVTDTQYF | TGTGCCAGCAGCTTAGGGACAGTCACAGATACGCAGTATTTT
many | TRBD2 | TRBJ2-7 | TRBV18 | CASSPRIQGGGDEQYF | TGTGCCAGCTCACCAAGAATCCAGGGCGGGGGGGACGAGCAGTACTTC
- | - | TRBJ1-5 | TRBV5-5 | CASSFRWVNQPQHF | TGTGCCAGCAGCTTTCGGTGGGTCAATCAGCCCCAGCATTTT
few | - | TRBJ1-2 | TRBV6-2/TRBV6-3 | CASSNDWGQGADGYTF | TGTGCCAGCAGTAACGATTGGGGGCAAGGGGCGGACGGCTACACCTTC
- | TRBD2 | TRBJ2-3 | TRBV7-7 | CASIQTGTTFDTQYF | TGTGCCAGCATCCAAACCGGGACTACATTTGATACGCAGTATTTT
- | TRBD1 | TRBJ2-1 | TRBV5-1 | CASSLRTGSNEQFF | TGCGCCAGCAGCCTACGGACAGGGAGCAATGAGCAGTTCTTC
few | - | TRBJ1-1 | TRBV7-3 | CASSLEGFGTEAFF | TGTGCCAGCAGCTTAGAAGGGTTCGGGACTGAAGCTTTCTTT
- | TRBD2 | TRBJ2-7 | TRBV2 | CASPSGTELAGGEQYF | TGTGCCAGTCCCTCTGGTACAGAGCTAGCGGGAGGTGAGCAGTACTTC
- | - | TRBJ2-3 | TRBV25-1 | CASSESVRSSTDTQYF | TGTGCCAGCAGTGAATCGGTGCGGAGTAGCACAGATACGCAGTATTTT
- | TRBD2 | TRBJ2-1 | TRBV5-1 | CASSLGSGGIYNEQFF | TGCGCCAGCAGCTTGGGTAGCGGGGGGATCTACAATGAGCAGTTCTTC
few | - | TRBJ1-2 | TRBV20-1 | CSAVQPAGGYTF | TGCAGTGCCGTTCAGCCCGCCGGTGGCTACACCTTC
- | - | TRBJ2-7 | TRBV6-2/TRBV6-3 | CASSDKAYEQYF | TGTGCCAGCAGTGACAAAGCCTACGAGCAGTACTTC
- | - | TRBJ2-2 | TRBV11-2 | CASIVGRRTGELFF | TGTGCCAGCATTGTCGGCCGGAGAACCGGGGAGCTGTTTTTT
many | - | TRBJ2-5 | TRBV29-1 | CSVEGEPGHRQETQYF | TGCAGCGTTGAAGGGGAGCCGGGACATCGACAAGAGACCCAGTACTTC
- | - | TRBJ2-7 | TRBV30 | CAGGRSSNYEQYF | TGTGCCGGTGGTCGAAGTTCTAACTACGAGCAGTACTTC
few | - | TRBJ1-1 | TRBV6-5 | CASSYSTLNTEAFF | TGTGCCAGCAGTTACTCGACCTTGAACACTGAAGCTTTCTTT
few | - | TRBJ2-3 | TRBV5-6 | CASSLVTATDTQYF | TGTGCCAGCAGCTTGGTTACAGCAACAGATACGCAGTATTTT
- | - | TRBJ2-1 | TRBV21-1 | CASSKGEVSSYNEQFF | TGTGCCAGCAGCAAAGGAGAGGTAAGCTCCTACAATGAGCAGTTCTTC
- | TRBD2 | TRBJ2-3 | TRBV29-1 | CSVDPGGDTDTQYF | TGCAGCGTTGACCCCGGGGGGGACACAGATACGCAGTATTTT
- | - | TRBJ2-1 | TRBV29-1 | CSVEPPGSVRFF | TGCAGCGTTGAGCCCCCCGGGTCGGTGCGGTTCTTC
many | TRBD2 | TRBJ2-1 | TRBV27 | CASSPRGDEQFF | TGTGCCAGCAGTCCCCGGGGGGATGAGCAGTTCTTC
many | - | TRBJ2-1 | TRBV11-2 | CASSLDGTKSEQFF | TGTGCCAGCAGCTTAGATGGGACGAAGAGTGAGCAGTTCTTC
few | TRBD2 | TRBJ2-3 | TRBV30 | CAWSGVAGGEYF | TGTGCCTGGAGTGGCGTGGCGGGAGGTGAATATTTT
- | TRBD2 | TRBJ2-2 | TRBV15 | CATRQALTSGRAAAGELFF | TGTGCCACCAGACAGGCCCTTACTAGCGGGAGGGCCGCGGCCGGGGAGCTGTTTTTT
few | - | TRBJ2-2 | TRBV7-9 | CASSFSFGSTGELFF | TGTGCCAGCAGCTTTTCATTCGGGAGCACCGGGGAGCTGTTTTTT
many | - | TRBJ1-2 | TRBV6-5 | CASSSPDRVGYTF | TGTGCCAGCAGTTCCCCGGACCGTGTTGGCTACACCTTC
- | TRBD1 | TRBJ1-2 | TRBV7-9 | CASSLERQGAHGYTF | TGTGCCAGCAGCTTAGAACGACAGGGGGCCCATGGCTACACCTTC
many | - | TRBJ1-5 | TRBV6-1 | CASSEGFLSNQPQHF | TGTGCCAGCAGTGAAGGGTTTTTAAGCAATCAGCCCCAGCATTTT
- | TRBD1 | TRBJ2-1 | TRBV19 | CASSTRDRGRGEQFF | TGTGCCAGTAGTACCCGGGACAGGGGGCGGGGTGAGCAGTTCTTC
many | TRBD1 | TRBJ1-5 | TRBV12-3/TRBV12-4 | CASSPTGGPNQPQHF | TGTGCCAGCAGTCCGACAGGGGGCCCCAATCAGCCCCAGCATTTT
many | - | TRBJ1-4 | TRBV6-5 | CASSRRNEKLFF | TGTGCCAGCAGCCGCAGAAATGAAAAACTGTTTTTT
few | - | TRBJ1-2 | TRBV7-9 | CASSHPTGGHYGYTF | TGTGCCAGCAGCCATCCGACTGGGGGGCACTATGGCTACACCTTC
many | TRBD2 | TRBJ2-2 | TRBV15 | CATRTSGSTGELFF | TGTGCCACCAGAACTAGCGGTAGCACCGGGGAGCTGTTTTTT
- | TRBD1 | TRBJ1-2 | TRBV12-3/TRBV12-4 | CASSLDRTGIYGYTF | TGTGCCAGCAGTTTAGATCGGACAGGGATCTATGGCTACACCTTC
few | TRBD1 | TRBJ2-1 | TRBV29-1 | CSVTGQPFNNEQFF | TGCAGCGTTACGGGACAGCCTTTCAACAATGAGCAGTTCTTC